This paragraph reports one T cell receptor (beta chain). Its antigen is currently unknown. The data stem from a study of PD-1 blockade in mismatch repair-deficient tumors. Study-wide context: Enrolled about 2012-2016, patients had progressing, pretreated mismatch repair-deficient cancers of about a dozen types.

Per germline, CDR1 LNHNV and CDR2 YYDKDF (reference sequence). The CDR3 sequence is 14 residues long. V lost 5 bases and J lost 7; bases outside the gene matches: 8. The repertoire was sequenced with immunoSEQ multiplex PCR; TCRdb's copy has only in-frame clones and lacks some. The data show some 130,000 clones, around nine tenths seen once. Findings and caveats of the study: Tumor-resident clones, often undetectable pretreatment in blood, expanded then contracted after pembrolizumab.

All patients were mismatch repair deficient, assessed by either PCR or immunohistochemistry. TCRs were sequenced from a few patients responding to pembrolizumab. The sequence came from an adult with mismatch repair-deficient cancer. The material was peripheral blood, obtained almost 74 weeks after starting pembrolizumab. This chain uses TRBV15 with TRBJ1-5; 7 nucleotides line up with TRBD1. The CDR3 region is CATSPLGGGQPQHF. CDR3 nucleotide sequence: TGTGCCACCAGCCCGTTAGGGGGCGGGCAGCCCCAGCATTTT.